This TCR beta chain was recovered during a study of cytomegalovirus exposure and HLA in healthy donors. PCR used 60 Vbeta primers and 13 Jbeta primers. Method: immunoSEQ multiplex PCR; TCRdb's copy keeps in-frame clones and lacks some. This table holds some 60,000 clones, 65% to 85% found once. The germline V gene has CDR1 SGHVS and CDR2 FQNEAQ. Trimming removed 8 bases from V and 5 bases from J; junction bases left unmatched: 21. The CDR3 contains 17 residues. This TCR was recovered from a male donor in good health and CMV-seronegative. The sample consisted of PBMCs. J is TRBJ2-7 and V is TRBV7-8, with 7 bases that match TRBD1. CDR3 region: CASGLSLGRQGSDEQYF. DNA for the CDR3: TGTGCCAGCGGACTTAGCCTAGGGAGACAGGGTAGCGACGAGCAGTACTTC.